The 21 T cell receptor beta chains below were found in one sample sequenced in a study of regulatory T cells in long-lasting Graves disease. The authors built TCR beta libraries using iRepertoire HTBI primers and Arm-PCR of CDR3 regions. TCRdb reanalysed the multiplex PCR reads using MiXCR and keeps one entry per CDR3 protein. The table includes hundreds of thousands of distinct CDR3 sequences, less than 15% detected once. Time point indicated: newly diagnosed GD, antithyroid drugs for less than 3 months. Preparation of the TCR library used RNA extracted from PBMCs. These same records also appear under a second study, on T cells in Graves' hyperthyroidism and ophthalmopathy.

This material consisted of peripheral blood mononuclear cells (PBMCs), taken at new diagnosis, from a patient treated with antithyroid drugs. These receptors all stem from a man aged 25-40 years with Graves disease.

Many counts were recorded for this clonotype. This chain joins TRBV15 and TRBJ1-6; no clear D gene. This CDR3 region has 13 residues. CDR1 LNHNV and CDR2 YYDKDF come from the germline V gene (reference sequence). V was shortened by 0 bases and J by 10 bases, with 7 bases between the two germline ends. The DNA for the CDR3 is TGTGCCACCAGCAGAGATCGAAACTCACCCCTCCACTTT. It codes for CATSRDRNSPLHF. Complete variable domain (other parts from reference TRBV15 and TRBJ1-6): DAMVIQNPRYQVTQFGKPVTLSCSQTLNHNVMYWYQQKSSQAPKLLFHYYDKDFNNEADTPDNFQSRRPNTSFCFLDIRSPGLGDTAMYLCATSRDRNSPLHFGNGTRLTVT.

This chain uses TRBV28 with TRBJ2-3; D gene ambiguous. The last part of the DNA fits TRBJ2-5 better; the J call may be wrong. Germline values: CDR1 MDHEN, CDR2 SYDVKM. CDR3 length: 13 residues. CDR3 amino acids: CASSLGPVATQYF. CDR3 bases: TGTGCCAGCAGTTTAGGTCCGGTCGCGACCCAGTACTTC.

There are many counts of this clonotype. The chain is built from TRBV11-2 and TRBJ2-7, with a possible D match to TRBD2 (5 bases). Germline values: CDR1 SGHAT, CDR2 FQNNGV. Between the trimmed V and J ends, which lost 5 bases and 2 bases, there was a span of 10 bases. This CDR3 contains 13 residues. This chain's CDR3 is CASSPERTYEQYF. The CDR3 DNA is TGTGCCAGCAGCCCCGAGCGGACCTACGAGCAGTACTTC.

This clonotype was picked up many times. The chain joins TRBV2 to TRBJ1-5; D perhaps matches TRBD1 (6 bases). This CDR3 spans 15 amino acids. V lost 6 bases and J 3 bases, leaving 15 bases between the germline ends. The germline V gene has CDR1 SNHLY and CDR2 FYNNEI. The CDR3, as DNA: TGTGCCAGCAGAGGCACAGGGAGGGTCAATCAGCCCCAGCATTTT. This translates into CASRGTGRVNQPQHF.

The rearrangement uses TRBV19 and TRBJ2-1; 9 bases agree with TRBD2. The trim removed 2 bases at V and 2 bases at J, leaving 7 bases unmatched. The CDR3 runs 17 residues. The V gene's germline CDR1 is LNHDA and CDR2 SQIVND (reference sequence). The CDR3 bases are TGTGCCAGTAGTATACCTAGAGCGGGAGGCGCCTACAATGAGCAGTTCTTC. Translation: CASSIPRAGGAYNEQFF.

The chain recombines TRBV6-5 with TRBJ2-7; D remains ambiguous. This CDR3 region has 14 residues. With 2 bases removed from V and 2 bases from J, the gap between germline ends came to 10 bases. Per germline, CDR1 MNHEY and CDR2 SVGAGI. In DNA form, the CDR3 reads TGTGCCAGCAGTTACCCCGCCACCCCCTACGAGCAGTACTTC. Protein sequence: CASSYPATPYEQYF.

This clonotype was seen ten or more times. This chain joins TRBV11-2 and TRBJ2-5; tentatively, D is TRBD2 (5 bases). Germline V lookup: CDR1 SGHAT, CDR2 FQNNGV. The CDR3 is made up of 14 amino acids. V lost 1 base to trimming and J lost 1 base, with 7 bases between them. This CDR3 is CASSLVGGQETQYF. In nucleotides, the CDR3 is TGTGCCAGCAGCTTAGTAGGAGGCCAAGAGACCCAGTACTTC.

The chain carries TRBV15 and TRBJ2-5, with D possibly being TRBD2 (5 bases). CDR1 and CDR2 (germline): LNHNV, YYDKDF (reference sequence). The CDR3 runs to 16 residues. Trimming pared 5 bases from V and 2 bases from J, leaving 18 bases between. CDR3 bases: TGTGCCACCAGCCACCCCGGGGTGTTAGTTCAAGAGACCCAGTACTTC. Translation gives CATSHPGVLVQETQYF.

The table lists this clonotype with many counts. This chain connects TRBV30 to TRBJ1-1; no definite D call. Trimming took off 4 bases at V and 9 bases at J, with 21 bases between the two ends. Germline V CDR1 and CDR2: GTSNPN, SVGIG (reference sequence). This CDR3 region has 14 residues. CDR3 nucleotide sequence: TGTGCCTGGAAAGGGTCTTTCGGGCTCTTCAAAGCTTTCTTT. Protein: CAWKGSFGLFKAFF. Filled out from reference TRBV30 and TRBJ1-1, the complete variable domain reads SQTIHQWPATLVQPVGSPLSLECTVEGTSNPNLYWYRQAAGRGLQLLFYSVGIGQISSEVPQNLSASRPQDRQFILSSKKLLLSDSGFYLCAWKGSFGLFKAFFGQGTRLTVV.

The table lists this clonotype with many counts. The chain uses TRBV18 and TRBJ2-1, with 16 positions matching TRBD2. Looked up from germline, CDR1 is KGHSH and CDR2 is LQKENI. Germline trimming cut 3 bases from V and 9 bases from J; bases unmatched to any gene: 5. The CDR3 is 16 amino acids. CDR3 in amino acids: CASSPGTSGRAGEQFF. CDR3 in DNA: TGTGCCAGCTCACCCGGGACTAGCGGGAGGGCAGGTGAGCAGTTCTTC.

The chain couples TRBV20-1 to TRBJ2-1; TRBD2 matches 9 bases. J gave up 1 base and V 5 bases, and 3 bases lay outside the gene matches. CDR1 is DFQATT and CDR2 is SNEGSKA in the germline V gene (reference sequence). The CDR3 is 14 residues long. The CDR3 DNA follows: TGCAGTGCTTTAGCGGGGGCTTCCTACAATGAGCAGTTCTTC. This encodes CSALAGASYNEQFF.

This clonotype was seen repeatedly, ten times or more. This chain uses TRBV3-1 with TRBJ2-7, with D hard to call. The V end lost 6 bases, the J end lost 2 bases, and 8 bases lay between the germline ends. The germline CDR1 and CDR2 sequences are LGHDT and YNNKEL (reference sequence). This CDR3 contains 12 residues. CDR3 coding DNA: TGTGCCAGCAGAGGCCAGACCTACGAGCAGTACTTC. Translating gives CASRGQTYEQYF.

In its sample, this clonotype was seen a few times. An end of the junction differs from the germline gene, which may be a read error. CDR3 coding DNA: TGTGCCAGCGGCCAACTTGGTCGCGAGCAGTACTTC. Residues: CASGQLGREQYF. The genes are TRBV3-1 and TRBJ2-7; D uncertain. The CDR3 extends over 12 amino acids. Per the germline V gene, CDR1 is LGHDT and CDR2 is YNNKEL (reference sequence).

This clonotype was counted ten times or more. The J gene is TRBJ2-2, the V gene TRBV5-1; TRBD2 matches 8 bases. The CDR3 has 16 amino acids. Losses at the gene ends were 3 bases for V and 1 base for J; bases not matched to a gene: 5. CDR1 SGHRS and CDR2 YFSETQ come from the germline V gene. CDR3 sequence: CASSWTGTRNTGELFF. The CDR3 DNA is TGCGCCAGCAGCTGGACCGGGACTAGGAACACCGGGGAGCTGTTTTTT.

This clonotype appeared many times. CDR3 region: CASSFPLAGGEETQYF. CDR3 nucleotide sequence: TGCGCCAGCAGCTTCCCCCTAGCGGGAGGGGAGGAGACCCAGTACTTC. This sequence joins TRBV5-1 and TRBJ2-5; 12 nucleotides line up with TRBD2. Germline-derived CDR1 and CDR2 are SGHRS and YFSETQ. The V segment lost 2 bases and the J segment 5 bases; nucleotides outside the gene matches: 7. The CDR3 is made up of 16 amino acids.

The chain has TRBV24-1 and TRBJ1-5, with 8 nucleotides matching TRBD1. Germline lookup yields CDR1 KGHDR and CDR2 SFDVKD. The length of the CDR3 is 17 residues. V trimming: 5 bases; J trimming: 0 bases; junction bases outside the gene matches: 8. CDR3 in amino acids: CATSAATGAFSNQPQHF. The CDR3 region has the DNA TGTGCCACCAGTGCCGCGACAGGGGCGTTTAGCAATCAGCCCCAGCATTTT.

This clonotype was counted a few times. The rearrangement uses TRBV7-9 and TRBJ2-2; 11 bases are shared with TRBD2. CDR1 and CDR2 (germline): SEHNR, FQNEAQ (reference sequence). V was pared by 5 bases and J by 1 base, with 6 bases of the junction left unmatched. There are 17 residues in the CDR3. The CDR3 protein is CASSPLAGGQNTGELFF. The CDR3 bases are TGTGCCAGCAGCCCGCTAGCGGGAGGACAGAACACCGGGGAGCTGTTTTTT.

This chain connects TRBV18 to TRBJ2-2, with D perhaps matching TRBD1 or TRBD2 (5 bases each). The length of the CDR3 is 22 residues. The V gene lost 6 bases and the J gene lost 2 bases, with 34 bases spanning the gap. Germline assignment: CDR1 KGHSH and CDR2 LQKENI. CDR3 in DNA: TGTGCCAGCTCCGACCTAACAACGGGACGCCGTCGGAGCGGAGCAAACACCGGGGAGCTGTTTTTT. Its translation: CASSDLTTGRRRSGANTGELFF.

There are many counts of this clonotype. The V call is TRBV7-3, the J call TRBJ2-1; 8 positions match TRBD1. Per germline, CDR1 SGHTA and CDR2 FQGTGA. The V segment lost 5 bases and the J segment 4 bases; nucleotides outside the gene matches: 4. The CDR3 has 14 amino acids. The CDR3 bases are TGTGCCAGCAGCCGGGACAGGTCATACAATGAGCAGTTCTTC. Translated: CASSRDRSYNEQFF.

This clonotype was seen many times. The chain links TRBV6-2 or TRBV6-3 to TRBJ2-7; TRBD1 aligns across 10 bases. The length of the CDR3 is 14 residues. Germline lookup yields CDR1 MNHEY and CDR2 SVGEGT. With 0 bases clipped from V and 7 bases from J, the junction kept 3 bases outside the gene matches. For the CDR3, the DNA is TGTGCCAGCAGTTACTCAACGGACAGGGGGGAGCAGTACTTC. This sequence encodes CASSYSTDRGEQYF.

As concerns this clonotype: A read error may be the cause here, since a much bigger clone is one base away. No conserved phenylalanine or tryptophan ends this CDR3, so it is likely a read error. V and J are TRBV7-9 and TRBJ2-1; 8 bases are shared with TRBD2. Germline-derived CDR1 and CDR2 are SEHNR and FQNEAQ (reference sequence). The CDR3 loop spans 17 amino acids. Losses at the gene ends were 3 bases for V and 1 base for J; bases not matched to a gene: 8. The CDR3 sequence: CASSFGAGVGSYNEQFI. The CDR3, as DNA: TGTGCCAGCAGCTTCGGAGCGGGAGTAGGGTCCTACAATGAGCAGTTCATC.